The 6 T cell receptor beta chains below come from one sample, sequenced in a study of regulatory T cells in long-lasting Graves disease. The TCR beta library used iRepertoire HTBI primers with Arm-PCR amplification of CDR3. TCRdb reanalysed the multiplex PCR reads using MiXCR and keeps one entry per CDR3 protein. The sample shows approximately 460,000 distinct CDR3 sequences, about 17% of them seen only once. The time point: newly diagnosed GD, antithyroid drugs for less than 3 months. The TCR library was made from RNA that had been extracted from PBMCs in TRIzol. These same records also appear under a second study, on T cells in Graves' hyperthyroidism and ophthalmopathy.

The starting material was peripheral blood mononuclear cells (PBMCs), obtained at new diagnosis, from a patient treated with antithyroid drugs. These receptors all stem from a woman aged 25-40 years with Graves disease.

In this sample, this clonotype turned up many times. The J gene is TRBJ2-5, the V gene TRBV20-1; TRBD1 matches 8 bases. V was clipped by 6 bases and J by 4 bases; unmatched bases: 10. CDR1 DFQATT and CDR2 SNEGSKA come from the germline V gene (reference sequence). The CDR3 spans 14 residues. CDR3 amino acids: CSAETGQVAETQYF. CDR3 nucleotides: TGCAGTGCGGAAACGGGACAGGTCGCAGAGACCCAGTACTTC.

This clonotype has at least ten counts. V and J are TRBV10-3 and TRBJ2-7; no clear D. V was pared by 2 bases and J by 4 bases, with 12 bases between. This CDR3 contains 14 residues. The germline CDR1 and CDR2 sequences are ENHRY and SYGVKD. CDR3 bases: TGTGCCATCAGTGAGGAAACAGTTTCATACGAGCAGTACTTC. This gives the protein CAISEETVSYEQYF.

The chain uses TRBV9 and TRBJ1-2; TRBD1 might be the D (6 bases). V lost 4 bases and J 7 bases, leaving 17 bases between the germline ends. There are 14 residues in the CDR3. Germline V gives CDR1 SGDLS, CDR2 YYNGEE. The CDR3 bases are TGTGCCAGCAGCTCAGGGGAGAGGGTCGTTGGCTACACCTTC. Encoded protein: CASSSGERVVGYTF. The whole variable domain, remainder taken from reference TRBV9 and TRBJ1-2, is DSGVTQTPKHLITATGQRVTLRCSPRSGDLSVYWYQQSLDQGLQFLIQYYNGEERAKGNILERFSAQQFPDLHSELNLSSLELGDSALYFCASSSGERVVGYTFGSGTRLTVV.

The chain links TRBV10-3 to TRBJ2-3, with D possibly matching TRBD2 (7 bases). The CDR3 contains 15 residues. Germline lookup yields CDR1 ENHRY and CDR2 SYGVKD. V lost 7 bases and J 4 bases, leaving 18 bases between the germline ends. DNA for the CDR3: TGTGCCATCACCAGGGGCGGGAGATCCGCAGATACGCAGTATTTT. This gives the protein CAITRGGRSADTQYF.

This chain uses TRBV6-1 with TRBJ1-2, with 7 nucleotides matching TRBD1. This CDR3 is built from 14 residues. The ends lost 6 bases at V and 2 bases at J; junction bases unmatched: 6. Germline V gene data show CDR1 as MNHNS and CDR2 as SASEGT. CDR3 residues: CASRTTGTNYGYTF. As DNA, the CDR3 is TGTGCCAGCAGGACGACAGGGACCAACTATGGCTACACCTTC.

This clonotype was recorded at least ten times. The chain carries TRBV28 and TRBJ1-2, with a tentative D call TRBD1 (5 bases). The CDR3 contains 15 residues. Germline assignment: CDR1 MDHEN and CDR2 SYDVKM. V shed 6 bases and J shed 4 bases, with 18 bases lying between them. CDR3 residues: CASRSSRQSSYGYTF. In DNA form, the CDR3 reads TGTGCCAGCAGGAGCTCGAGACAGTCCAGCTATGGCTACACCTTC.